Following are 27 T cell receptor beta chains from one sample sequenced in a study of response to subunit inactivated influenza vaccine. TCRdb re-derived calls from the RT-PCR reads in MiXCR, one entry per CDR3 protein. The sample has roughly 170,000 distinct CDR3 sequences; roughly 8.7% are singletons. Sequenced material: non-naive T cells sorted from PBMCs, taken on the day of vaccination. These receptors originate from a man between 50 and 59 years old who received an inactivated influenza vaccine.

This clonotype was counted only a few times. DNA for the CDR3: TGTGCCAGCTCAGTGGGGTTTGAGCAAGAGACCCAGTACTTC. Its protein product is CASSVGFEQETQYF. This sequence joins TRBV18 and TRBJ2-5; D is undetermined. The CDR3 runs 14 residues. Germline CDR1 and CDR2: KGHSH and LQKENI. Deletions cut 5 bases from V and 2 bases from J, with 12 bases between.

A few counts support this clonotype. The rearrangement links TRBV10-3 to TRBJ2-1; D is unclear. The CDR3 is made up of 14 amino acids. V was shortened by 4 bases and J by 0 bases, with 7 bases between the two germline ends. Germline V gene data show CDR1 as ENHRY and CDR2 as SYGVKD. The CDR3 spells CAISGQSSYNEQFF. CDR3 sequence (DNA): TGTGCCATCAGTGGGCAGAGCTCCTACAATGAGCAGTTCTTC.

This clonotype was detected once. CDR3 amino acids: CSASYTNTGELFF. CDR3 DNA sequence: TGCAGTGCTAGTTACACGAACACCGGGGAGCTGTTTTTT. The chain links TRBV20-1 to TRBJ2-2, with D unresolved. The CDR3 runs to 13 residues. Trimming removed 3 bases at V and 0 bases at J, with 5 bases between. CDR1 and CDR2 from the germline V gene are DFQATT and SNEGSKA (reference sequence).

The chain links TRBV10-2 to TRBJ1-1; possible D gene TRBD1, 6 bases. Between the trimmed V and J ends, which lost 3 bases and 4 bases, there was a span of 12 bases. Germline-derived CDR1 and CDR2 are WSHSY and SAAADI. The CDR3 has 14 amino acids. CDR3 in amino acids: CASSDWTEATEAFF. The CDR3 bases are TGCGCCAGCAGTGATTGGACAGAGGCCACTGAAGCTTTCTTT.

There are many counts of this clonotype. The chain carries TRBV20-1 and TRBJ1-5; TRBD1 is a possible D gene (5 bases). The germline gives CDR1 DFQATT, CDR2 SNEGSKA (reference sequence). This CDR3 spans 15 amino acids. The ends were cut back, 0 bases at V and 0 bases at J, with 9 bases in the middle. CDR3 nucleotide sequence: TGCAGTGCTAGAGAACAGGACGATAGCAATCAGCCCCAGCATTTT. As protein: CSAREQDDSNQPQHF.

This clonotype was picked up many times. This rearrangement joins TRBV7-2 to TRBJ2-7, with TRBD1 matching over 10 bases. The V and J ends lost 1 base and 4 bases, in that order; junction bases with no gene match: 7. This CDR3 has 16 residues. CDR1 SGHTA and CDR2 FQGNSA come from the germline V gene. This chain's CDR3 is CASSLVGQGPIYEQYF. CDR3 nucleotide sequence: TGTGCCAGCAGCTTAGTGGGACAGGGGCCGATTTACGAGCAGTACTTC.

This clonotype was recorded a few times. The rearrangement joins TRBV10-3 to TRBJ2-2, with D perhaps TRBD1 (6 bases). Germline CDR1 ENHRY, CDR2 SYGVKD. V shed 10 bases and J shed 2 bases, with 11 bases lying between them. This CDR3 is 13 amino acids long. CDR3 in DNA: TGTGCCAGCCTCGGGACAAACACCGGGGAGCTGTTTTTT. Translated, it gives CASLGTNTGELFF.

This clonotype was seen only a few times. The chain employs TRBV20-1 and TRBJ1-5; D possibly corresponds to TRBD1 (5 bases). Trimming took 4 bases from V and 9 from J, leaving 16 bases between them. Germline CDR1 reads DFQATT; CDR2 reads SNEGSKA (reference sequence). The CDR3 length is 13 residues. CDR3 sequence reads: CSANQGRTPPQHF. The DNA for the CDR3 is TGCAGTGCTAACCAGGGACGGACCCCGCCCCAGCATTTT.

In its sample, this clonotype was seen a few times. The chain links TRBV5-6 to TRBJ1-6, with unresolved D. Per germline, CDR1 SGHDT and CDR2 YYEEEE. Trimming took 2 bases from V and 7 from J, leaving 10 bases between them. This CDR3 has 14 amino acids. CDR3 nucleotide sequence: TGTGCCAGCAGCTTTAGAAGAACCAATTCACCCCTCCACTTT. It specifies CASSFRRTNSPLHF.

This clonotype was observed many times. The gene calls are TRBV4-1 and TRBJ2-2, with no clear D. Per the germline V gene, CDR1 is MGHRA and CDR2 is YSYEKL. Trimming took 2 bases from V and 7 from J, leaving 5 bases between them. CDR3 length equals 12 residues. CDR3 nucleotide sequence: TGCGCCAGCAGCCAATTTGACGGGGAGCTGTTTTTT. Protein product: CASSQFDGELFF.

The rearrangement joins TRBV20-1 to TRBJ1-2; TRBD1 aligns across 7 bases. This CDR3 comprises 15 residues. The germline gives CDR1 DFQATT, CDR2 SNEGSKA (reference sequence). V lost 0 bases to trimming and J lost 3 bases; unmatched junction nucleotides: 7. The CDR3 nucleotides read TGCAGTGCTAGAGATCAGGCAGGACAGGACTATGGCTACACCTTC. This encodes CSARDQAGQDYGYTF.

The J gene is TRBJ1-1, the V gene TRBV29-1; weak D call: TRBD1 (6 bases). The CDR3 sequence is 16 residues long. Germline assignment: CDR1 SQVTM and CDR2 ANQGSEA. V lost 4 bases and J lost 0, with 18 bases in between. Here the CDR3 reads CSVGYRGEPMNTEAFF. For the CDR3, the DNA is TGCAGCGTTGGGTATAGGGGGGAACCAATGAACACTGAAGCTTTCTTT.

This clonotype was recorded at least ten times. The chain joins TRBV20-1 to TRBJ1-5; D might be TRBD1 (6 bases). Trimming removed 1 base at V and 6 bases at J, with 19 bases between. Germline loops: CDR1 DFQATT, CDR2 SNEGSKA (reference sequence). The CDR3 totals 16 residues. The CDR3 loop reads CSARGGGPGAGQPQHF. CDR3 nucleotides: TGCAGTGCTAGAGGGGGGGGCCCGGGGGCAGGTCAGCCCCAGCATTTT.

This clonotype was detected only a few times. The chain uses TRBV18 and TRBJ2-4; D is unresolved. V was pared by 0 bases and J by 0 bases, with 18 bases between. In germline, CDR1 is KGHSH, CDR2 LQKENI. The CDR3 spans 19 residues. CDR3 nucleotide sequence: TGTGCCAGCTCACCACCGGCCAGGTTGGGCGATCTAGCCAAAAACATTCAGTACTTC. Its translation: CASSPPARLGDLAKNIQYF.

This clonotype was counted only a few times. The chain is built from TRBV7-9 and TRBJ1-1, with D tentatively TRBD1 (6 bases). Trimming left V 5 bases short and J 2 bases short, with 15 bases between. CDR1 is SEHNR, CDR2 FQNEAQ, per germline (reference sequence). CDR3 length: 15 amino acids. In nucleotides, the CDR3 is TGTGCCAGCAGCCCCAAGGACAGAATTAACACTGAAGCTTTCTTT. The encoded protein is CASSPKDRINTEAFF.

The chain recombines TRBV27 with TRBJ2-1; 8 nucleotides align to TRBD2. This CDR3 has 15 amino acids. Germline V CDR1 and CDR2: MNHEY, SMNVEV (reference sequence). Unmatched junction bases numbered 9, after V lost 4 bases and J lost 7 bases. The DNA for the CDR3 is TGTGCCAGCAGTTATACCGGGACTAGTGATAATGAGCAGTTCTTC. Translated: CASSYTGTSDNEQFF.

Only a few counts were recorded for this clonotype. The gene calls are TRBV15 and TRBJ2-1; D gene ambiguous. V was pared by 0 bases and J by 9 bases, with 21 bases between. The germline V gene encodes CDR1 LNHNV and CDR2 YYDKDF (reference sequence). The CDR3 consists of 17 residues. The CDR3 region has the DNA TGTGCCACCAGCAGAGATCTCTCCGTTCGGTTAGTTGGTGAGCAGTTCTTC. Encoded protein: CATSRDLSVRLVGEQFF.

This clonotype was counted only a few times. In DNA form, the CDR3 reads TGCGCCAGCAGCCAAGATCGGGGAGGGCTAGCGGGGTTGCAAGAGACCCAGTACTTC. This translates into CASSQDRGGLAGLQETQYF. This chain links TRBV4-1 with TRBJ2-5, with 9 bases fitting TRBD2. Germline CDR1 is MGHRA and CDR2 is YSYEKL. The ends lost 0 bases at V and 2 bases at J; junction bases unmatched: 13. The CDR3 runs to 19 residues.

This clonotype was seen only a few times. This chain uses TRBV6-2 or TRBV6-3 with TRBJ1-5; D not certain. Germline lookup yields CDR1 MNHEY and CDR2 SVGEGT. CDR3 length equals 12 residues. Between the trimmed V and J ends, which lost 5 bases and 6 bases, there was a span of 8 bases. CDR3 nucleotides: TGTGCCAGCAGTATGGGAGCTCAGCCCCAGCATTTT. Its protein product is CASSMGAQPQHF.

Only a few counts were recorded for this clonotype. The V gene is TRBV4-3, the J gene TRBJ2-1, with TRBD1 as a possible D gene (6 bases). CDR3 length: 15 amino acids. Germline V gene lookup returns CDR1 LGHNA and CDR2 YSLEER. V was cut by 0 bases and J by 4 bases, with 10 bases left in between. CDR3 amino acids: CASSQDWGQYNEQFF. The DNA for the CDR3 is TGCGCCAGCAGCCAAGATTGGGGGCAGTACAATGAGCAGTTCTTC.

In its sample, this clonotype was seen many times. V and J are TRBV24-1 and TRBJ2-1; D is perhaps TRBD2 (5 bases). Germline CDR1 and CDR2: KGHDR and SFDVKD. The CDR3 runs 13 residues. V was clipped by 3 bases and J by 5 bases, with 7 bases between them. The CDR3 DNA sequence: TGTGCCACCAGTGATCGGGAAAACAATGAGCAGTTCTTC. The encoded protein is CATSDRENNEQFF.

This clonotype appeared a few times. The chain carries TRBV12-3 or TRBV12-4 and TRBJ1-6; 9 bases fit TRBD1. The CDR3 is 16 amino acids. Trimming took 5 bases from V and 4 from J; bases not matched to a gene: 6. The CDR3 spells CASSRTGDLYNSPLHF. The DNA for the CDR3 is TGTGCCAGCAGTAGGACAGGGGACCTTTATAATTCACCCCTCCACTTT.

This clonotype turned up a few times. The CDR3 bases are TGCAGCGCGGACAAGGGGGGGCATGGCTACACCTTC. Its translation: CSADKGGHGYTF. This chain links TRBV29-1 with TRBJ1-2, with a possible D match to TRBD1 (6 bases). This CDR3 spans 12 amino acids. Looked up from germline, CDR1 is SQVTM and CDR2 is ANQGSEA. V was shortened by 7 bases and J by 6 bases, with 15 bases between the two germline ends.

V usage is TRBV3-1 and J usage is TRBJ1-5; D uncertain. Deletions cut 0 bases from V and 6 bases from J, with 18 bases between. The germline CDR1 and CDR2 sequences are LGHDT and YNNKEL (reference sequence). The CDR3 loop spans 17 amino acids. The CDR3 sequence is CASSQDYVGLRGQPQHF. The CDR3, as DNA: TGTGCCAGCAGCCAAGATTATGTGGGCCTCCGGGGTCAGCCCCAGCATTTT. The full variable domain, with the rest looked up from reference TRBV3-1 and TRBJ1-5, is DTAVSQTPKYLVTQMGNDKSIKCEQNLGHDTMYWYKQDSKKFLKIMFSYNNKELIINETVPNRFSPKSPDKAHLNLHINSLELGDSAVYFCASSQDYVGLRGQPQHFGDGTRLSIL.

This clonotype was detected ten times or more. This rearrangement joins TRBV12-3 or TRBV12-4 to TRBJ2-5; D remains ambiguous. The CDR3 covers 13 residues. The V end was cut by 6 bases, the J end by 5 bases, with 13 bases between. The chain's CDR3 is CASSSLPVETQYF. The CDR3 region has the DNA TGTGCCAGCAGCTCACTTCCGGTGGAGACCCAGTACTTC.

This clonotype was counted a few times. The chain couples TRBV29-1 to TRBJ2-7, with 7 bases lining up with TRBD1. J lost 3 bases, V lost 5 bases, and 13 bases had no gene match. CDR1 is SQVTM, CDR2 ANQGSEA, per germline. This CDR3 has 15 amino acids. The DNA of the CDR3 is TGCAGCGTTTTCGGTAACAGGGGCTTGGACTACGAGCAGTACTTC. The encoded protein is CSVFGNRGLDYEQYF.

This clonotype was detected ten times or more. This chain connects TRBV10-3 to TRBJ2-2; D call uncertain. Between the trimmed V and J ends, which lost 5 bases and 3 bases, there was a span of 1 base. This CDR3 has 11 residues. The V gene's germline CDR1 is ENHRY and CDR2 SYGVKD. CDR3 sequence (DNA): TGTGCCATCAGTTACACCGGGGAGCTGTTTTTT. Encoded protein: CAISYTGELFF.